The clone carrying this T cell receptor beta chain was counted ten times or more. Its antigen is undetermined. This sample is part of a study of T-cell reconstitution after alpha-beta-depleted transplantation in children. The CDR3 sequence is 17 residues long. The germline CDR1 and CDR2 sequences are SGHTA and FQGNSA. The trim removed 0 bases at V and 4 bases at J, leaving 5 bases unmatched. Study observations and caveats: Newly made T cells mostly supplied T-cell counts and diversity one year after transplant.

Construction of the TCRbeta library involved unique molecular identifiers. TCRdb ran MiXCR on the PCR reads and lists one entry per CDR3 protein. The repertoire holds around 210,000 distinct CDR3 sequences, with about 7% as singletons. This receptor was identified in a boy aged 2 to 9 with acute lymphoblastic leukemia, due to receive a stem cell transplant. The rearrangement uses TRBV7-2 and TRBJ2-2; 10 bases align to TRBD2. This specimen consisted of PBMCs, obtained before TCRalphabeta/CD19-depleted stem cell transplant. CDR3 sequence reads: CASSLAGLAHLTGELFF. The CDR3 DNA is TGTGCCAGCAGCTTAGCGGGACTAGCGCACCTCACCGGGGAGCTGTTTTTT.